This entry lists 23 T cell receptor beta chains sequenced from one sample in a study of blood T cell repertoires in COVID-19. Sequencing used immunoSEQ multiplex PCR; TCRdb keeps in-frame clones, though not all of them. Of roughly 23,000 clones listed, 94% are singletons. Sequenced sample: peripheral blood. The receptors originated from a woman in her fifties or sixties with active COVID-19.

The chain joins TRBV28 to TRBJ1-5; TRBD1 matches 8 bases. There are 14 residues in the CDR3. Germline lookup yields CDR1 MDHEN and CDR2 SYDVKM. Trimming at V came to 7 bases and at J to 4 bases, leaving 6 bases not matched to a gene. The CDR3 bases are TGTGCCAGCAAGGGACAGGTAGGGAATCAGCCCCAGCATTTT. It encodes CASKGQVGNQPQHF.

This chain links TRBV6-5 with TRBJ1-1; D remains ambiguous. The CDR3 length is 15 residues. V was cut by 2 bases and J by 1 base, with 11 bases left in between. The germline gives CDR1 MNHEY, CDR2 SVGAGI. The DNA for the CDR3 is TGTGCCAGCAGTTACGGCGAGGGTACGAACACTGAAGCTTTCTTT. It codes for CASSYGEGTNTEAFF.

The gene calls are TRBV10-2 and TRBJ2-2, with TRBD1 as a possible D gene (6 bases). The length of the CDR3 is 14 residues. Trimming took 0 bases from V and 9 from J, leaving 11 bases between them. Germline V gives CDR1 WSHSY, CDR2 SAAADI. Here the CDR3 DNA reads TGCGCCAGCAGTGAGTCACAGGGATCAAGGGAGCTGTTTTTT. It codes for CASSESQGSRELFF.

This clone showed up just once. This chain connects TRBV28 to TRBJ2-5; 8 bases agree with TRBD1. The CDR3 length is 16 residues. V was pared by 2 bases and J by 0 bases, with 5 bases of the junction left unmatched. In germline, CDR1 is MDHEN, CDR2 SYDVKM. For the CDR3, the DNA is TGTGCCAGCAGTTTACGGGACAGGTATAACCAAGAGACCCAGTACTTC. Protein sequence: CASSLRDRYNQETQYF. Drawing the rest from reference TRBV28 and TRBJ2-5, the complete variable domain is DVKVTQSSRYLVKRTGEKVFLECVQDMDHENMFWYRQDPGLGLRLIYFSYDVKMKEKGDIPEGYSVSREKKERFSLILESASTNQTSMYLCASSLRDRYNQETQYFGPGTRLLVL.

V usage is TRBV28 and J usage is TRBJ2-3; TRBD1 might be the D (7 bases). Germline V gene sequence: CDR1 MDHEN, CDR2 SYDVKM. V was clipped by 7 bases and J by 1 base, with 15 bases between them. CDR3 length equals 15 residues. The CDR3 spells CASTRGRGGTDTQYF. CDR3 bases: TGTGCCAGCACCCGCGGCAGGGGGGGCACAGATACGCAGTATTTT.

The chain combines TRBV27 with TRBJ1-2; 9 positions agree with TRBD1. Germline assignment: CDR1 MNHEY and CDR2 SMNVEV (reference sequence). CDR3 size: 16 residues. The V segment lost 3 bases and the J segment 5 bases; nucleotides outside the gene matches: 10. The CDR3: CASSFALDRGGYGYTF. The CDR3 DNA sequence: TGTGCCAGCAGTTTCGCCCTGGACAGGGGAGGGTATGGCTACACCTTC.

The chain recombines TRBV19 with TRBJ2-1, with D tentatively TRBD1 (6 bases). CDR3 length: 13 residues. Germline V gene sequence: CDR1 LNHDA, CDR2 SQIVND (reference sequence). V was clipped by 5 bases and J by 8 bases, with 13 bases between them. CDR3 protein: CASSPRTAYEQFF. CDR3 nucleotide sequence: TGTGCCAGTAGTCCCCGGACAGCGTATGAGCAGTTCTTC.

The V and J genes are TRBV6-5 and TRBJ2-7, with D possibly being TRBD2 (6 bases). Trimming removed 0 bases at V and 6 bases at J, with 15 bases between. Germline V gene lookup returns CDR1 MNHEY and CDR2 SVGAGI. The CDR3 has 15 residues. The CDR3 protein is CASSYSRLGLGEQYF. Here the CDR3 DNA reads TGTGCCAGCAGTTACTCAAGACTAGGCCTCGGCGAGCAGTACTTC.

The V call is TRBV24-1, the J call TRBJ1-5; 9 bases are a match to TRBD1. Germline lookup yields CDR1 KGHDR and CDR2 SFDVKD. CDR3 length: 15 residues. Trimming at V came to 5 bases and at J to 6 bases, leaving 7 bases not matched to a gene. CDR3 coding DNA: TGTGCCACCAGTGGGGCTACAGGGGGCAGTCAGCCCCAGCATTTT. Translating gives CATSGATGGSQPQHF.

The gene calls are TRBV7-8 and TRBJ1-1; 9 nucleotides align to TRBD1. The germline CDR1 and CDR2 sequences are SGHVS and FQNEAQ. The V segment lost 8 bases and the J segment 3 bases; nucleotides outside the gene matches: 10. The CDR3 covers 15 residues. The chain's CDR3 is CASVEGDRADTEAFF. In DNA, the CDR3 is TGTGCCAGCGTTGAAGGGGACAGGGCGGACACTGAAGCTTTCTTT.

This sequence joins TRBV18 and TRBJ2-5, with 9 bases matching TRBD1. V lost 6 bases, J lost 7 bases, and 12 bases stayed unmatched. Looked up from germline, CDR1 is KGHSH and CDR2 is LQKENI. The CDR3 extends over 15 amino acids. CDR3: CASSPGQGSMGTQYF. CDR3 sequence (DNA): TGTGCCAGCTCCCCGGGACAGGGATCCATGGGGACCCAGTACTTC.

The rearrangement uses TRBV5-1 and TRBJ2-2; possible D gene TRBD1, 5 bases. The CDR3 has 15 residues. The germline V gene encodes CDR1 SGHRS and CDR2 YFSETQ. V shed 4 bases and J shed 0 bases, with 10 bases lying between them. CDR3: CASSHATANTGELFF. The CDR3 nucleotides read TGCGCCAGCAGCCACGCGACAGCGAACACCGGGGAGCTGTTTTTT.

This clone occurred once. The rearrangement joins TRBV18 to TRBJ2-5, with 8 bases identical to TRBD2. V dropped 1 base and J dropped 0; count of bases not matched to a gene: 1. This CDR3 has 15 residues. Germline CDR1 reads KGHSH; CDR2 reads LQKENI. Here the CDR3 DNA reads TGTGCCAGCTCACCACGGCGGGGGGACCAAGAGACCCAGTACTTC. Its translation: CASSPRRGDQETQYF. Together with reference TRBV18 and TRBJ2-5, the CDR3 gives the full variable domain: NAGVMQNPRHLVRRRGQEARLRCSPMKGHSHVYWYRQLPEEGLKFMVYLQKENIIDESGMPKERFSAEFPKEGPSILRIQQVVRGDSAAYFCASSPRRGDQETQYFGPGTRLLVL.

This chain uses TRBV6-2 or TRBV6-3 with TRBJ1-5, with D unclear. Germline values: CDR1 MNHEY, CDR2 SVGEGT. The CDR3 extends over 13 amino acids. V lost 2 bases, J lost 11 bases, and 13 bases lay in between. CDR3 amino acids: CASSYPQWQAQHF. In DNA form, the CDR3 reads TGTGCCAGCAGTTACCCGCAATGGCAGGCCCAGCATTTT.

The V call is TRBV28, the J call TRBJ2-5; D possibly corresponds to TRBD2 (6 bases). V was cut by 5 bases and J by 5 bases, with 12 bases left in between. The germline CDR1 and CDR2 sequences are MDHEN and SYDVKM. CDR3 size: 13 residues. CDR3 amino acids: CASSIRERETQYF. In DNA, the CDR3 is TGTGCCAGCAGTATCCGGGAGAGGGAGACCCAGTACTTC. Complete variable domain (other parts from reference TRBV28 and TRBJ2-5): DVKVTQSSRYLVKRTGEKVFLECVQDMDHENMFWYRQDPGLGLRLIYFSYDVKMKEKGDIPEGYSVSREKKERFSLILESASTNQTSMYLCASSIRERETQYFGPGTRLLVL.

The chain carries TRBV28 and TRBJ1-5; 9 nucleotides match TRBD1. Trimming took 3 bases from V and 4 from J; bases not matched to a gene: 10. This CDR3 is 17 amino acids long. Germline V lookup: CDR1 MDHEN, CDR2 SYDVKM. DNA for the CDR3: TGTGCCAGCAGTTTCTGGCGACAGGGGGTAGTAAATCAGCCCCAGCATTTT. Translated: CASSFWRQGVVNQPQHF.

This chain connects TRBV10-3 to TRBJ2-1; 11 bases are shared with TRBD2. Germline CDR1 and CDR2: ENHRY and SYGVKD. J gave up 7 bases and V 4 bases, and 9 bases lay outside the gene matches. This CDR3 region has 16 residues. The CDR3 nucleotides read TGTGCCATCAGTGCTCGGTTAGCGGGAGGGGTGAATGAGCAGTTCTTC. It yields the protein CAISARLAGGVNEQFF.

This clone appeared once. The chain combines TRBV6-6 with TRBJ2-7; the match to TRBD2 covers 11 bases. CDR1 MNHNY and CDR2 SVGAGI come from the germline V gene (reference sequence). The CDR3 loop spans 14 amino acids. Germline trimming cut 6 bases from V and 4 bases from J; bases unmatched to any gene: 5. CDR3 residues: CASRTSGEDYEQYF. The CDR3 bases are TGTGCCAGCAGGACTAGCGGGGAAGATTACGAGCAGTACTTC.

The V call is TRBV28, the J call TRBJ1-5, with 10 bases that match TRBD1. The length of the CDR3 is 16 residues. V dropped 5 bases and J dropped 8; count of bases not matched to a gene: 12. From germline, CDR1 is MDHEN and CDR2 SYDVKM. CDR3 region: CASSEGQGSWREPQHF. The DNA for the CDR3 is TGTGCCAGCAGTGAGGGACAGGGGTCTTGGCGGGAGCCCCAGCATTTT. Supplemented by reference TRBV28 and TRBJ1-5, the full variable domain reads DVKVTQSSRYLVKRTGEKVFLECVQDMDHENMFWYRQDPGLGLRLIYFSYDVKMKEKGDIPEGYSVSREKKERFSLILESASTNQTSMYLCASSEGQGSWREPQHFGDGTRLSIL.

This clone was seen a single time. V gene TRBV20-1 combines with J gene TRBJ2-1, with a possible D match to TRBD2 (6 bases). Trimming stripped 3 bases from V and 8 bases from J, with 14 bases between. This CDR3 has 13 amino acids. Germline V gives CDR1 DFQATT, CDR2 SNEGSKA (reference sequence). The CDR3: CSASSGWGDEQFF. The CDR3 nucleotides are TGCAGTGCTAGTTCGGGATGGGGGGATGAGCAGTTCTTC.

This clone was observed a handful of times. This chain joins TRBV2 and TRBJ2-3, with D unclear. The V gene's germline CDR1 is SNHLY and CDR2 FYNNEI. V was clipped by 3 bases and J by 0 bases, with 7 bases between them. The CDR3 is 14 amino acids. The CDR3 region has the DNA TGTGCCAGCAGTGATGAGACTAGCACAGATACGCAGTATTTT. The encoded protein is CASSDETSTDTQYF.

This clone appeared a few times. This chain links TRBV12-3 or TRBV12-4 with TRBJ1-5; no firm D call. The V gene lost 4 bases and the J gene lost 5 bases, with 9 bases spanning the gap. CDR3 length equals 13 residues. The CDR3, as DNA: TGTGCCAGCAGTTCAGGCTCCTATCAGCCCCAGCATTTT. Encoded protein: CASSSGSYQPQHF.

This clone showed up just once. This chain uses TRBV5-4 with TRBJ2-3, with 9 nucleotides matching TRBD1. CDR1 and CDR2 (germline): SGHNT, YYREEE (reference sequence). The J segment lost 1 base and the V segment lost 3 bases, leaving 9 bases of the junction unmatched. The CDR3 runs to 17 residues. The CDR3: CASSWGQGPSGTDTQYF. CDR3 sequence (DNA): TGTGCCAGCAGCTGGGGACAGGGCCCGTCTGGCACAGATACGCAGTATTTT. The whole variable domain, filled in from reference TRBV5-4 and TRBJ2-3, reads ETGVTQSPTHLIKTRGQQVTLRCSSQSGHNTVSWYQQALGQGPQFIFQYYREEENGRGNFPPRFSGLQFPNYSSELNVNALELDDSALYLCASSWGQGPSGTDTQYFGPGTRLTVL.